This entry lists 22 T cell receptor beta chains sequenced from one sample in a study of T cell repertoires in cytomegalovirus infection. TCRdb analysed the reads with MiXCR anew, one entry per CDR3 protein. Among hundreds of thousands of distinct CDR3 sequences listed, 31% were seen once. Their antigens are not known. The starting material was cultured CD8+ T cells from PBMCs, obtained from culture after CMV antigen stimulation. Receptors were obtained from a human donor in good health (CMV status not recorded). Some clones in this sample may be carry-over from other donors' samples.

This clonotype was observed at least ten times. This chain links TRBV7-8 with TRBJ2-1; 13 bases map to TRBD2. The ends lost 5 bases at V and 1 base at J; junction bases unmatched: 5. Germline CDR1 and CDR2: SGHVS and FQNEAQ. This CDR3 contains 17 residues. CDR3 residues: CASSHTSGGVSYNEQFF. The DNA for the CDR3 is TGTGCCAGCAGCCACACTAGCGGGGGGGTATCCTACAATGAGCAGTTCTTC.

V and J are TRBV2 and TRBJ1-2, with TRBD1 as a possible D gene (5 bases). With 5 bases removed from V and 6 bases from J, the gap between germline ends came to 13 bases. In germline, CDR1 is SNHLY, CDR2 FYNNEI. The CDR3 runs to 13 residues. CDR3 sequence reads: CASSRREGHGYTF. The CDR3, as DNA: TGTGCCAGCAGTCGCAGGGAGGGGCATGGCTACACCTTC.

This clonotype was seen a few times. V is TRBV10-3 and J is TRBJ1-2; tentative D call: TRBD1 (6 bases). This CDR3 region has 12 residues. Trimming removed 3 bases from V and 6 bases from J, with 8 bases in between. The germline V gene encodes CDR1 ENHRY and CDR2 SYGVKD. The DNA of the CDR3 is TGTGCCATCAGTGAAACAGGGAATGGCTACACCTTC. Translated: CAISETGNGYTF.

In its sample, this clonotype was seen a few times. J is TRBJ2-3 and V is TRBV6-5; D perhaps matches TRBD2 (6 bases). The ends were cut back, 10 bases at V and 3 bases at J, with 14 bases in the middle. The CDR3 totals 13 residues. CDR1 and CDR2 from the germline V gene are MNHEY and SVGAGI. The CDR3 is CATHLGGTDTQYF. CDR3 DNA: TGTGCCACCCACTTGGGGGGAACAGATACGCAGTATTTT.

This chain connects TRBV19 to TRBJ2-3; TRBD2 agrees at 9 bases. This CDR3 spans 17 amino acids. V shed 2 bases and J 7 bases; nucleotides not matched to a gene: 13. CDR1 and CDR2 (germline): LNHDA, SQIVND (reference sequence). CDR3 in amino acids: CASSIRSSGETFNTQYF. Here the CDR3 DNA reads TGTGCCAGTAGTATAAGATCTAGCGGGGAGACCTTTAATACGCAGTATTTT.

The chain has TRBV19 and TRBJ1-6, with a possible D match to TRBD1 (6 bases). Between the trimmed V and J ends, which lost 6 bases and 7 bases, there was a span of 16 bases. Looked up from germline, CDR1 is LNHDA and CDR2 is SQIVND (reference sequence). The CDR3 length is 15 residues. The CDR3 DNA reads as TGTGCCAGTAGCTTATTGGACAGTTCGAATTCACCCCTCCACTTT. It codes for CASSLLDSSNSPLHF.

This clonotype showed up many times. This sequence joins TRBV7-8 and TRBJ1-2; 9 nucleotides line up with TRBD1. Unmatched junction bases numbered 8, after V lost 2 bases and J lost 7 bases. The CDR3 spans 15 residues. The germline V gene has CDR1 SGHVS and CDR2 FQNEAQ. The CDR3 region is CASSLTGTGFFGYTF. The DNA of the CDR3 is TGTGCCAGCAGCTTAACCGGGACAGGGTTTTTTGGCTACACCTTC.

The rearrangement uses TRBV7-9 and TRBJ1-5; D is possibly TRBD1 (5 bases). V was clipped by 5 bases and J by 5 bases, with 16 bases between them. Looked up from germline, CDR1 is SEHNR and CDR2 is FQNEAQ (reference sequence). The CDR3 runs to 15 residues. Written as DNA, the CDR3 is TGTGCCAGCAGCACCTGGGACGGGGCTGATCAGCCCCAGCATTTT. Translation: CASSTWDGADQPQHF.

This clonotype has just a few counts. The genes are TRBV6-2 or TRBV6-3 and TRBJ1-4; D not certain. This CDR3 region has 16 residues. Germline CDR1 reads MNHEY; CDR2 reads SVGEGT. V was pared by 6 bases and J by 4 bases, with 18 bases between. In nucleotides, the CDR3 is TGTGCCAGCAGAGATTCCGGCGCCCGGATTAATGAAAAACTGTTTTTT. Translating gives CASRDSGARINEKLFF.

A few counts support this clonotype. V is TRBV5-4 and J is TRBJ2-7, with D maybe TRBD1 (6 bases). This CDR3 has 12 residues. V lost 4 bases, J lost 5 bases, and 10 bases lay in between. Germline V gene data show CDR1 as SGHNT and CDR2 as YYREEE (reference sequence). This chain's CDR3 is CASSITGNEQYF. CDR3 bases: TGTGCCAGCAGCATAACAGGGAACGAGCAGTACTTC.

The rearrangement links TRBV11-2 to TRBJ1-1; a possible D gene is TRBD1 (6 bases). From germline, CDR1 is SGHAT and CDR2 FQNNGV. The CDR3 consists of 16 residues. With 1 base removed from V and 4 bases from J, the gap between germline ends came to 16 bases. CDR3 residues: CASSLAPRGAVTEAFF. The CDR3 region has the DNA TGTGCCAGCAGCTTAGCCCCGCGGGGGGCTGTCACTGAAGCTTTCTTT.

This rearrangement joins TRBV5-1 to TRBJ1-1, with D unclear. CDR3 size: 14 residues. V lost 1 base and J lost 0, with 7 bases in between. Germline V lookup: CDR1 SGHRS, CDR2 YFSETQ. DNA for the CDR3: TGCGCCAGCAGCTTGCAGAGGATGAACACTGAAGCTTTCTTT. Translated: CASSLQRMNTEAFF.

As for this clonotype: This may be a read error: a much more frequent sequence differs by one nucleotide. The J gene is TRBJ2-1, the V gene TRBV7-2; perhaps TRBD2 as D (7 bases). This CDR3 is built from 16 residues. Between the trimmed V and J ends, which lost 4 bases and 4 bases, there was a span of 17 bases. Germline lookup yields CDR1 SGHTA and CDR2 FQGNSA. CDR3 coding DNA: TGTGCCAGCAGCTCTACCTGGGAGGGGGAGTACAATGAGCAGTTCTTC. Its translation is CASSSTWEGEYNEQFF.

The table lists this clonotype with many counts. The chain uses TRBV7-8 and TRBJ1-2, with a weak D call TRBD1 (5 bases). Germline CDR1 is SGHVS and CDR2 is FQNEAQ. The germline V and J ends were trimmed by 4 bases and 4 bases, with 16 bases remaining between them. The CDR3 runs 15 residues. The CDR3 coding sequence is TGTGCCAGCAGCTCAGACCAGGGTTTCGGCTATGGCTACACCTTC. Protein product: CASSSDQGFGYGYTF.

The chain links TRBV6-1 to TRBJ1-1; D gene unclear. There are 16 residues in the CDR3. V shed 0 bases and J shed 5 bases, with 16 bases lying between them. CDR1 MNHNS and CDR2 SASEGT come from the germline V gene. The DNA for the CDR3 is TGTGCCAGCAGTGAAGCTCGAGGGATACCGGGGACTGAAGCTTTCTTT. Its translation is CASSEARGIPGTEAFF.

The chain joins TRBV19 to TRBJ2-2; 10 nucleotides line up with TRBD1. CDR1 and CDR2 from the germline V gene are LNHDA and SQIVND (reference sequence). Trimming took 8 bases from V and 6 from J; bases not matched to a gene: 9. This CDR3 spans 15 amino acids. CDR3 sequence (DNA): TGTGCCAGTGGCAGAGACAGGGGGCGCCCCGGGGAGCTGTTTTTT. It yields the protein CASGRDRGRPGELFF.

This clonotype was seen only a few times. The genes are TRBV28 and TRBJ2-2; D not certain. The CDR3 contains 20 residues. Deletions cut 4 bases from V and 0 bases from J, with 24 bases between. Per the germline V gene, CDR1 is MDHEN and CDR2 is SYDVKM. The CDR3 DNA reads as TGTGCCAGCAGTTCACCATTATTGGACGCCCTAGGCTCGAACACCGGGGAGCTGTTTTTT. Protein product: CASSSPLLDALGSNTGELFF.

CDR3 sequence reads: CASSLGGSFNYGYTF. Written as DNA, the CDR3 is TGTGCCAGCAGCTTAGGAGGCAGTTTTAACTATGGCTACACCTTC. The V call is TRBV7-9, the J call TRBJ1-2; D remains ambiguous. The CDR3 runs 15 residues. Germline values: CDR1 SEHNR, CDR2 FQNEAQ (reference sequence). With 1 base removed from V and 1 base from J, the gap between germline ends came to 10 bases.

In DNA form, the CDR3 reads TGTGCCAGCAGTGTGCTTTTAGGGGACAGCTATGGCTACACCTTC. It is translated as CASSVLLGDSYGYTF. The chain combines TRBV6-1 with TRBJ1-2; 7 nucleotides align to TRBD1. V lost 4 bases to trimming and J lost 4 bases; unmatched junction nucleotides: 9. This CDR3 comprises 15 residues. The V gene's germline CDR1 is MNHNS and CDR2 SASEGT.

CDR3 in amino acids: CASSSGQQAFF. In nucleotides, the CDR3 is TGTGCCAGCAGTTCGGGACAGCAAGCTTTCTTT. V is TRBV12-3 or TRBV12-4 and J is TRBJ1-1; 7 nucleotides line up with TRBD1. V was clipped by 4 bases and J by 9 bases; unmatched bases: 2. This CDR3 has 11 residues.

This rearrangement joins TRBV19 to TRBJ2-5; D is tentatively TRBD1 or TRBD2 (5 bases each). Germline loops: CDR1 LNHDA, CDR2 SQIVND (reference sequence). Trimming took 7 bases from V and 4 from J, leaving 13 bases between them. CDR3 length: 13 amino acids. The CDR3 DNA sequence: TGTGCCAGTATGGGGGACCTGCGAGAGACCCAGTACTTC. Protein sequence: CASMGDLRETQYF.

The V and J genes are TRBV7-2 and TRBJ1-4; D is unclear. The CDR3 runs 16 residues. Trimming took off 0 bases at V and 0 bases at J, with 8 bases between the two ends. Germline CDR1 is SGHTA and CDR2 is FQGNSA. CDR3: CASSLAGGPTNEKLFF. In DNA form, the CDR3 reads TGTGCCAGCAGCTTAGCGGGAGGGCCAACTAATGAAAAACTGTTTTTT.